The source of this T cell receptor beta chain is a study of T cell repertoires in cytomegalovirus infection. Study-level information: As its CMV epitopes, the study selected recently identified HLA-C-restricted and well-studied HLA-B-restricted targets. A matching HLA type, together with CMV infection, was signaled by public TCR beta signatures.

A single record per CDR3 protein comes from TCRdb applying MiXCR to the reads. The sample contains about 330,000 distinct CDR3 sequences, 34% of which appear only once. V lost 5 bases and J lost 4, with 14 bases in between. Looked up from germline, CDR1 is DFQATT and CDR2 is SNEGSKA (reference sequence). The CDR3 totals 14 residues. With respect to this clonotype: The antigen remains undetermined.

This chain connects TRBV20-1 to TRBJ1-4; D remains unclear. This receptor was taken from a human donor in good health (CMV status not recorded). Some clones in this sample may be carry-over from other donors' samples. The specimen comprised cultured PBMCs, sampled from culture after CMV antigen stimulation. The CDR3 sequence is CSAPLRHLNEKLFF. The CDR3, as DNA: TGCAGTGCTCCCCTCCGACACCTTAATGAAAAACTGTTTTTT.